This TCR beta chain is from a study of blood T cell repertoires in COVID-19. The data were produced by immunoSEQ multiplex PCR, yet TCRdb's version contains in-frame clones alone and is incomplete. The table has 300,000 to 400,000 clones, roughly 90% seen once. Germline values: CDR1 WNHNN, CDR2 SYGVQD (reference sequence). The CDR3 contains 14 residues. The ends were cut back, 6 bases at V and 4 bases at J, with 14 bases in the middle. The chain is built from TRBV10-1 and TRBJ2-3, with D possibly matching TRBD2 (6 bases). This sequence originates from a woman in her 70s with COVID-19, enrolled during active disease. Sequenced material: peripheral blood. As DNA, the CDR3 is TGCGCCAGCAGGGACGACCGGGAGTCAGATACGCAGTATTTT. The encoded protein is CASRDDRESDTQYF.